The clone carrying this T cell receptor (beta chain) was seen repeatedly, ten times or more. Its antigen is not identified. Time point noted: newly diagnosed GD, antithyroid drugs for less than 3 months. With RNA extracted from PBMCs as input, the TCR library was made. Per American Thyroid Association guidelines, Graves' disease was diagnosed. This sample was included in a study of regulatory T cells in long-lasting Graves disease. Findings and limits, study-wide: It was in persistent disease that TRBV28, TRBJ1-2 and TRBJ2-5 were favored.

To make TCR beta libraries, researchers used iRepertoire HTBI primers and Arm-PCR of CDR3 regions. TCRdb re-analysed the multiplex PCR reads in MiXCR, keeping a single row per CDR3 protein. Of 300,000 to 400,000 distinct CDR3 sequences detected, approximately 20% appear once; the ten largest clones hold about two fifths. The CDR3 sequence is 11 residues long. Germline-derived CDR1 and CDR2 are DFQATT and SNEGSKA (reference sequence). V was cut by 3 bases and J by 14 bases, with 14 bases left in between. The starting material was peripheral blood mononuclear cells (PBMCs), obtained at new diagnosis, from a patient treated with antithyroid drugs. This clonotype was obtained from a female donor with Graves disease. The chain recombines TRBV20-1 with TRBJ2-1; the D gene is possibly TRBD1 (6 bases). CDR3 bases: TGCAGTGCTAGTTGGGTAGGGGACAAGTTCTTC. Translating gives CSASWVGDKFF.